This T cell receptor (beta chain) was identified in a study of neurological immune-mediated disorders. Study-wide context: Multiple sclerosis patients (n = 34) included approximately 30 with relapsing-remitting and 3 with secondary progressive disease. Overall study results and limits: A possible signature appeared as one related-CDR3 cluster, in which phylogenetic grouping placed the repertoires of 18 of 34 multiple sclerosis patients. There was no clinical or MRI feature that was associated with the multiple sclerosis repertoire cluster.

There are 13 residues in the CDR3. Per germline, CDR1 DFQATT and CDR2 SNEGSKA (reference sequence). V dropped 3 bases and J dropped 6 bases, with 15 bases sitting between them. cDNA was made by 5'RACE with 10-nucleotide random UMIs. MiXCR was run by TCRdb on the 5' RACE reads, yielding one entry per CDR3 protein. Here the sample spans tens of thousands of distinct CDR3 sequences, under 2% being singletons. This clonotype showed up many times. Antigen unknown. The rearrangement links TRBV20-1 to TRBJ2-7; D may match TRBD1 or TRBD2 (6 bases each). Material: PBMCs. The clonotype comes from a woman aged 40 to 50 with multiple sclerosis. CDR3 sequence (DNA): TGCAGTGCTAGGGAGGGGGGCGATGGCGAGCAGTACTTC. Its translation is CSAREGGDGEQYF.